A selection of T cell receptor beta chains follows, all from one sample in a study of cytotoxic CD8 clonotypes in ibrutinib-treated CLL. Profiled with immunoSEQ multiplex PCR; TCRdb holds only in-frame clones, not every one. The sample includes 60,000 or so clones, 57% seen only once; the top ten take roughly 14%. The material was PBMCs, obtained after 12 months of ibrutinib treatment. The source is a human donor with chronic lymphocytic leukemia. Each CDR3 is given with its conserved first and last residue. The D gene is left open where the match is weak. Clone size is given for some rows only: seen once, a few or many times, or a class if the clone is expanded.

V gene	D gene	clone size	J gene	CDR3 protein	CDR3 DNA
TRBV6-1	TRBD1	NA	TRBJ1-5	CASSGKDRAGVNQPQHF	TGTGCCAGCAGTGGGAAAGACAGGGCCGGAGTCAATCAGCCCCAGCATTTT
TRBV29-1	NA	NA	TRBJ2-3	CSQRLMDTDTQYF	TGCAGCCAAAGGTTGATGGACACAGATACGCAGTATTTT
TRBV5-1	TRBD1	NA	TRBJ1-4	CASSTGTEEKLFF	TGCGCCAGCAGCACGGGGACAGAAGAAAAACTGTTTTTT
TRBV29-1	TRBD2	NA	TRBJ2-2	CSVELAAANTGELFF	TGCAGCGTTGAACTAGCGGCCGCGAACACCGGGGAGCTGTTTTTT
TRBV4-1	NA	NA	TRBJ2-3	CASSQGSGELGATQYF	TGCGCCAGCAGCCAAGGATCGGGGGAGCTGGGGGCTACGCAGTATTTT
TRBV7-2	NA	NA	TRBJ1-2	CASSYEGWGYGYTF	TGTGCCAGCAGCTATGAGGGTTGGGGCTATGGCTACACCTTC
TRBV6-6	NA	once	TRBJ2-2	CASSLYGELFF	TGTGCCAGCAGTTTATACGGGGAGCTGTTTTTT
TRBV30	NA	NA	TRBJ1-6	CAWSVSGNSPLHF	TGTGCCTGGAGTGTATCCGGAAATTCACCCCTCCACTTT
TRBV27	TRBD2	NA	TRBJ2-7	CASSLRSREGTSEQYF	TGTGCCAGCAGTTTAAGGTCGCGGGAGGGCACCTCCGAGCAGTACTTC
TRBV11-3	TRBD2	once	TRBJ2-5	CASSLAPVLAGGRQETQYF	TGTGCCAGCAGCTTAGCCCCCGTTCTAGCGGGGGGGCGTCAAGAGACCCAGTACTTC
TRBV7-2	NA	NA	TRBJ1-5	CASSFWGIRNQPQHF	TGTGCCAGCAGCTTCTGGGGAATTCGGAATCAGCCCCAGCATTTT
TRBV18	TRBD1	NA	TRBJ1-1	CASRQGMNTEAFF	TGTGCCAGTCGACAGGGGATGAACACTGAAGCTTTCTTT
TRBV11-1	NA	once	TRBJ2-1	CASSLAARPYNEQFF	TGTGCCAGCAGCTTAGCGGCTAGGCCCTACAATGAGCAGTTCTTC
TRBV30	NA	NA	TRBJ2-5	CAFLRGARETQYF	TGTGCCTTCCTAAGAGGGGCTCGGGAGACCCAGTACTTC